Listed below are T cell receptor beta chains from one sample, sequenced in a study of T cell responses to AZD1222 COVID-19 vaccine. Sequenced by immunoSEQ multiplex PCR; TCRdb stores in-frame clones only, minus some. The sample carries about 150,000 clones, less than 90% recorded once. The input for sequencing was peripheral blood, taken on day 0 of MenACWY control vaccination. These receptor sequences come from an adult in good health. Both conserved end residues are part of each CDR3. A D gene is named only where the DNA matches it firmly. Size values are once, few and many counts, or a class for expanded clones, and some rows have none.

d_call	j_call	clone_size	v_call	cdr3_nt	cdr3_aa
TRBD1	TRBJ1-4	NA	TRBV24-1	TGTGCCACCAGTGACTCAGGGGGCGCTGGTGAAAAACTGTTTTTT	CATSDSGGAGEKLFF
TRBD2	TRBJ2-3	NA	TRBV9	TGTGCCAGCAGCGTTAGCGGGAACACAGATACGCAGTATTTT	CASSVSGNTDTQYF
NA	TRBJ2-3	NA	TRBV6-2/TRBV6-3	TGTGCCAGCAGTATCAGGCAGGCATTAACAGATACGCAGTATTTT	CASSIRQALTDTQYF
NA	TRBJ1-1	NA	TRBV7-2	TGTGCCAGCAGCTTGTTCGGGAAAAAAAACTGGAACACTGAAGCTTTCTTT	CASSLFGKKNWNTEAFF
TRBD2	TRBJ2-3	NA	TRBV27	TGTGCCAGCAGTTTCATTCCCGCTAGCGGGAAGGATACGCAGTATTTT	CASSFIPASGKDTQYF
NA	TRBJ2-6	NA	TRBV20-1	TGCAGTGCTAGTCACAGGCTCTCTGGGGCCAACGTCCTGACTTTC	CSASHRLSGANVLTF
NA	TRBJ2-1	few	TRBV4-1	TGCGCCAGCAGCCCCGGCCAACGTCGGTTCTTC	CASSPGQRRFF
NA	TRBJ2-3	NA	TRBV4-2	TGTGCCAGCAGCCAAGATGGAGTAAGCACAGATACGCAGTATTTT	CASSQDGVSTDTQYF
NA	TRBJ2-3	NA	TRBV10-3	TGTGCCATCAGTGAGTCGGGGGGCAGGGTGGCAGATACGCAGTATTTT	CAISESGGRVADTQYF
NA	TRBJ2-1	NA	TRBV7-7	TGTGCCAGCAGCCCGGCGGAGAGCTCGGCAGGGGTTTTCTTC	CASSPAESSAGVFF
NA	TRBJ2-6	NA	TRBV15	TGTGCCACCCGGGCGGCTGGGGCCAACGTCCTGACTTTC	CATRAAGANVLTF
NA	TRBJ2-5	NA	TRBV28	TGTGCCAGCACTCCGGTGCAGGGGAAGGAGACCCAGTACTTC	CASTPVQGKETQYF
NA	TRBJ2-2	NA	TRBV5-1	TGCGCCAGCAGCTTGGGGGACAGGGAGCTGTTTTTT	CASSLGDRELFF
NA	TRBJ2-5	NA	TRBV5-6	TGTGCCAGCAGCGCCCGCATGTGGGGGGCAGGGACCCAGTACTTC	CASSARMWGAGTQYF
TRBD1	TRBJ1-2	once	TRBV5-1	TGCGCCAGCAGCTTGGCGGTTGGGACAGGAGTTGGCTACACCTTC	CASSLAVGTGVGYTF
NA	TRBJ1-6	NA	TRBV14	TGTGCCAGCAGCCAAGATAAGGGGCGGGGGCTGTTTTCACCCCTCCACTTT	CASSQDKGRGLFSPLHF
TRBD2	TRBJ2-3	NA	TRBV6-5	TGTGCCAGCAGATACAAGGCGGGAGCGGCAGATACGCAGTATTTT	CASRYKAGAADTQYF
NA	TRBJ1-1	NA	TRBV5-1	TGCGCCAGCAGCAACGCTATAGGGGGAGGAAGCACTGAAGCTTTCTTT	CASSNAIGGGSTEAFF
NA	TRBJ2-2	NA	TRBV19	TGTGCCAGTAGTATGGACCGGACAAATCCCACCGGGGAGCTGTTTTTT	CASSMDRTNPTGELFF
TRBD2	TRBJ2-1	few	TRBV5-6	TGTGCCAGCAGCTTGTGGGCTAGCGGCTACAATGAGCAGTTCTTC	CASSLWASGYNEQFF
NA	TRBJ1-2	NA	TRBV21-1	TGTGCCAGCAGCTCCCCAGGCATACCCCAGCGGGGCTACACCTTC	CASSSPGIPQRGYTF
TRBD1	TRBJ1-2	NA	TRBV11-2	TGTGCCAGCAGCTTAGATCTCTCAGGGGGAGTCTATGGCTACACCTTC	CASSLDLSGGVYGYTF
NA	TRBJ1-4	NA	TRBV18	TGTGCCAGCTCACGACCGACCGACAGCAATGAAAAACTGTTTTTT	CASSRPTDSNEKLFF
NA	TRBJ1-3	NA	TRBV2	TGTGCCACCTCGGACAGCTCTGGAAACACCATATATTTT	CATSDSSGNTIYF
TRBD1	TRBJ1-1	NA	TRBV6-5	TGTGCCAGCAGGACAGGGGCCACTGAAGCTTTCTTT	CASRTGATEAFF
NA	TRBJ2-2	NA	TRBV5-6	TGTGCCAGCAGCTGGGGGGCAGGGGCGGCGACCGGGGAGCTGTTTTTT	CASSWGAGAATGELFF
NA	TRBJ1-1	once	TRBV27	TGTGCCAGCAGTTTATCCTACAGCACTGAAGCTTTCTTT	CASSLSYSTEAFF
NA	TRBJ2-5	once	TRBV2	TGTGCCAGCAGAAGACAAGAGACCCAGTACTTC	CASRRQETQYF
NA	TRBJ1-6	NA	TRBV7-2	TGTGCCAGCAGCTTAGAGATACCTTATAATTCACCCCTCCACTTT	CASSLEIPYNSPLHF
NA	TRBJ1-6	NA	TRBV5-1	TGCGCCAGCAGCTTGACGGCAGGTCTTAGCTCCTATAATTCACCCCTCCACTTT	CASSLTAGLSSYNSPLHF
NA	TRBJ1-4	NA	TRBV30	TGTGCCTGGAGTGTCAGGGAAAATGAAAAACTGTTTTTT	CAWSVRENEKLFF
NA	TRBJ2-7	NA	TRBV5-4	TGTGCCAGCAGACCAACCGGGCCAAGCTACGAGCAGTACTTC	CASRPTGPSYEQYF
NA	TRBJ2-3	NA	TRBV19	TGTGCCAGTAGTATCGGCAGGGGCACAGATACGCAGTATTTT	CASSIGRGTDTQYF